The following is a T cell receptor beta chain sequence with its context. Terminally differentiated effector memory CD45RA+ cells were excluded by CCR7 positive selection of CD45RO-negative cells. Measured with immunoSEQ multiplex PCR; TCRdb has only the in-frame clones, and not every one. The sample records under 850,000 clones, almost 95% being singletons. This sample was included in a study of shared clonotypes between healthy human individuals. Germline trimming cut 6 bases from V and 8 bases from J; bases unmatched to any gene: 10. Germline V gives CDR1 MDHEN, CDR2 SYDVKM. The CDR3 covers 14 residues.

The chain couples TRBV28 to TRBJ1-2; 9 bases fit TRBD1. This sequence originates from a man in his thirties or forties in good health. What was sequenced was naive CD8+ T cells sorted from blood. CDR3 region: CASRGTGQGGGYTF. CDR3 sequence (DNA): TGTGCCAGCAGGGGGACGGGACAGGGAGGAGGCTACACCTTC.